The T cell receptor (beta chain) under discussion was sequenced for a study of CD8+ T cells in alopecia areata. CD4+ and CD8+ T cells were sorted from PBMCs stained for CD3, CD4 and CD8. Study-wide findings and caveats: Greater clonality was observed in lesional scalp samples, especially alopecia totalis/universalis, versus normal scalp. Patients shared TCRs less clearly than mice did, possibly for HLA-related reasons.

Sequencing templates came from extracted RNA that was reverse transcribed into cDNA. Measured with immunoSEQ multiplex PCR; TCRdb has only the in-frame clones, and not every one. The table lists over 200,000 clones, 50% to 70% of them singletons. Note on this clone: Its antigen is as yet unknown.

This CDR3 is built from 17 residues. Trimming removed 7 bases from V and 7 bases from J, with 23 bases in between. Germline assignment: CDR1 MGHRA and CDR2 YSYEKL. V and J are TRBV4-1 and TRBJ1-6; tentative D call: TRBD1 (5 bases). This specimen was CD4+ T cells sorted from blood, taken at week 0. This clonotype was sampled from a human donor with alopecia areata. CDR3 bases: TGCGCCAGCACCCGGGGGATAACGGGGGAGAGCAATTCACCCCTCCACTTT. Translation: CASTRGITGESNSPLHF.